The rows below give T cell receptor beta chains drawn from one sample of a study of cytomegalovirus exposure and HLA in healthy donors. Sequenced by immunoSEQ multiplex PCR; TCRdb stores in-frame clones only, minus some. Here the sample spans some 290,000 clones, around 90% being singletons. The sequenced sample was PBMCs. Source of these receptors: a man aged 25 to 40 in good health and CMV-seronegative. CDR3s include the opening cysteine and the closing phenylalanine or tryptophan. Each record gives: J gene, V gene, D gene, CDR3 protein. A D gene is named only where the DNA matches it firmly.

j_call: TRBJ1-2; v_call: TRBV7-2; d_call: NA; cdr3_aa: CASSLHNQGNYGYTF
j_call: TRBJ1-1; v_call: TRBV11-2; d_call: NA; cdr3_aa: CASSHSRDTEAFF
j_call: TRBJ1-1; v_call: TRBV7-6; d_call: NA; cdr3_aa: CASSLVQAGNTEAFF
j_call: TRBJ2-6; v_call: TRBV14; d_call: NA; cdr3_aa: CASSQDLMRSGANVLTF
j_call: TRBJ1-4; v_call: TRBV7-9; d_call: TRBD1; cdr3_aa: CASSSQGEVWEKLFF
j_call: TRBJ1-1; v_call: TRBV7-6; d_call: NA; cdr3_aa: CASSLVEAGSTEAFF
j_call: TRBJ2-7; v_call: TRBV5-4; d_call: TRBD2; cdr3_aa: CASSVGLAGNSYEQYF
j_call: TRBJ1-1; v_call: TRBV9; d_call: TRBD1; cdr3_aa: CASSATGIGAEAFF
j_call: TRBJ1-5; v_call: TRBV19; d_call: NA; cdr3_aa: CASSYTGNQPQHF
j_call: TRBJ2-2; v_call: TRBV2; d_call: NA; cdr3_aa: CASSQGLHRTGELFF
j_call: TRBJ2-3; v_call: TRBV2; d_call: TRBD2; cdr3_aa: CASSATSAADTQYF
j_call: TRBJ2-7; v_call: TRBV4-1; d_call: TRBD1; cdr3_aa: CASSQESFGQGKNDEQYF
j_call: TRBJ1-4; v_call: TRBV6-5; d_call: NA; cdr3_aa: CASSRATNEKLFF
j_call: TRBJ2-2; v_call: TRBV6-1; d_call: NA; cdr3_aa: CASSFLQYTTGELFF
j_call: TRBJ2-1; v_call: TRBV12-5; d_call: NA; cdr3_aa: CASGRPLQGGYNEQFF
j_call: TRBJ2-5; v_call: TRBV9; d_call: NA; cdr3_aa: CASSARTAQETQYF
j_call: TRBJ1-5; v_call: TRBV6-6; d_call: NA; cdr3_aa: CASTGTQNQPQHF
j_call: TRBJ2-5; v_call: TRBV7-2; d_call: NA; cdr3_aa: CASSLLGGVQETQYF
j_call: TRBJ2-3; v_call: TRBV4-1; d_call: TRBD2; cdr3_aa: CASSQIAGGADTQYF
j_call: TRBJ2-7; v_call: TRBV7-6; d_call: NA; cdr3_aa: CASSPRDKPYEQYF
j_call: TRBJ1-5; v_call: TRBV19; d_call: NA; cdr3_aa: CASSIPDSNQPQHF
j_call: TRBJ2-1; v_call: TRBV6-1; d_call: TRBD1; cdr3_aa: CASQDRAHNEQFF
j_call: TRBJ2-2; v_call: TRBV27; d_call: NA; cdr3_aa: CASSYFQEANTGELFF
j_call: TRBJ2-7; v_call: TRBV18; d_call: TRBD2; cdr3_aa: CASSRVAGEVYEQYF
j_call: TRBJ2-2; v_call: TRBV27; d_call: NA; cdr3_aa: CASGHTNTGELFF
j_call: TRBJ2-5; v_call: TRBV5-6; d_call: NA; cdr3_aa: CASSPRRTAQETQYF
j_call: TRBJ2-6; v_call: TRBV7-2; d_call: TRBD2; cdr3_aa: CASSLASGGYGANVLTF
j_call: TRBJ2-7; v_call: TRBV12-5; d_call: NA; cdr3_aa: CASAPSNSYEQYF
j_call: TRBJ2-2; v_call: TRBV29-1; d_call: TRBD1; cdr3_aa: CSVGPRQGADTGELFF
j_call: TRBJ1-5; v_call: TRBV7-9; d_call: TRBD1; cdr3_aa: CASSLVGQGPNQPQHF
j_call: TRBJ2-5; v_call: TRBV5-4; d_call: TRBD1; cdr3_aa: CASSFRFAGQGLETQYF
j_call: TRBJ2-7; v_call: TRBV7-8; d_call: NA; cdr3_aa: CASSFLSGSEQYF
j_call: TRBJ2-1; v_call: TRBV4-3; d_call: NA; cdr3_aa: CASSRYYGTGYNEQFF
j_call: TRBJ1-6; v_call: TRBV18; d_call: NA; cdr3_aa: CASSTWGDNSPLHF
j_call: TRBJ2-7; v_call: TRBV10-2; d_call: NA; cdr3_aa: CASSDWGRSEQYF
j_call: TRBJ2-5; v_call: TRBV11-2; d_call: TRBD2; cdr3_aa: CASSRGGRGETQYF
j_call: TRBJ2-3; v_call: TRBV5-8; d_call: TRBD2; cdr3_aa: CASSLGSGTRTDTQYF
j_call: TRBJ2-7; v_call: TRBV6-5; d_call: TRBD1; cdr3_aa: CASSSDRTGYEQYF